Listed below are T cell receptor beta chains from one sample, sequenced in a study of blood T cells in healthy people across ages. TCRdb processed the 5' RACE reads anew with MiXCR; each CDR3 protein has one entry. The sample has 1.5 million to 1.8 million distinct CDR3 sequences; 35% to 45% are singletons. The sequencing input was blood. Every receptor here comes from a woman between 18 and 29 years old in good health. CDR3s leave out the opening cysteine and the closing phenylalanine or tryptophan. Each record gives: V gene, J gene, CDR3 protein.

v_gene: TRBV19; j_gene: TRBJ1-2; CDR3aa: ASSITGTANYGYT
v_gene: TRBV6-6; j_gene: TRBJ2-4; CDR3aa: ASSYPVGRFNIQY
v_gene: TRBV7-2; j_gene: TRBJ2-1; CDR3aa: ASSPLGLKNYNEQF
v_gene: TRBV20-1; j_gene: TRBJ2-1; CDR3aa: SARVGGASSYNEQF
v_gene: TRBV2; j_gene: TRBJ2-5; CDR3aa: ASSRPGLAANEQY
v_gene: TRBV29-1; j_gene: TRBJ1-2; CDR3aa: SVEEATRGYT
v_gene: TRBV7-8; j_gene: TRBJ2-7; CDR3aa: ASSLNIGSYEQY
v_gene: TRBV12-3/TRBV12-4; j_gene: TRBJ2-1; CDR3aa: ASNWNSIGYEQF
v_gene: TRBV4-1; j_gene: TRBJ2-5; CDR3aa: ASSQIPTRTETQY
v_gene: TRBV6-2/TRBV6-3; j_gene: TRBJ1-1; CDR3aa: ASDQGGSEAF